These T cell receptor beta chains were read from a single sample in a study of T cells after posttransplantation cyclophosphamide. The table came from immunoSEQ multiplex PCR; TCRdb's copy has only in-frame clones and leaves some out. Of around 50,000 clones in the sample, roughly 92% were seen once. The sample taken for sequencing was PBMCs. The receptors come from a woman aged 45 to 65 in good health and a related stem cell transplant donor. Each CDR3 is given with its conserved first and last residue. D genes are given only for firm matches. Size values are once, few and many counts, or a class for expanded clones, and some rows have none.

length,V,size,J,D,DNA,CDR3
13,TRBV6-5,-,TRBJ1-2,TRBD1,TGTGCCAGCAGCAGGGACAGGGTTTATGGCTACACCTTC,CASSRDRVYGYTF
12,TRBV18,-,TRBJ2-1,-,TGTGCCAGCTCACCCATCCGGGAAAACCGGTTCTTC,CASSPIRENRFF
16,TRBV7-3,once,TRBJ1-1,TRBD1,TGTGCCAGCAGCGATACCTACAGGGGACGGCACACTGAAGCTTTCTTT,CASSDTYRGRHTEAFF
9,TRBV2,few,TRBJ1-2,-,TGTGCCGGACGGGACTCGATACATTTC,CAGRDSIHF
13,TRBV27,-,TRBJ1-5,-,TGTGCCAGCCGCCGAGGGGGGGCTCAGCCCCAGCATTTT,CASRRGGAQPQHF
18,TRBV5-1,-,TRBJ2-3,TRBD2,TGCGCCAGCAGCCCGGGACTAGCGGGAGGACCTCTCGCAGATACGCAGTATTTT,CASSPGLAGGPLADTQYF
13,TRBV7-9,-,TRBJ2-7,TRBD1,TGTGCCAGCAGCCGGGACAGGGGGAACGAGCAGTACTTC,CASSRDRGNEQYF
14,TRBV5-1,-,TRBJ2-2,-,TGCGCCAGCACGCCAGGGCCGAGCACCGGGGAGCTGTTTTTT,CASTPGPSTGELFF
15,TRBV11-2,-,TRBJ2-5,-,TGTGCCAGCAGCTTAGGCGGGGGCAGAGGGGAGACCCAGTACTTC,CASSLGGGRGETQYF
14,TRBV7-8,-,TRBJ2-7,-,TGTGCCAGCAGTCGGAGGGACGGCTCCTACGAGCAGTACTTC,CASSRRDGSYEQYF
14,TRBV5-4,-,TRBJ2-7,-,TGTGCCAGCAGCTTTGGGGAGAGGTCCTACGAGCAGTACTTC,CASSFGERSYEQYF
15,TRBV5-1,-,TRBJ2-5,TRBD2,TGCGCCAGCAGCACCACTAGCGGGTGGCAAGAGACCCAGTACTTC,CASSTTSGWQETQYF
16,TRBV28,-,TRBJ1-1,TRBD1,TGTGCCAGCAGTCCGCCATTTTCAGGGGGCGCTTATAAAGCTTTCTTT,CASSPPFSGGAYKAFF
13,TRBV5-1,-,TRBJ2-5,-,TGCGCCAGCAGCGCAGCGTTGCGTTGGACCCAGTACTTC,CASSAALRWTQYF
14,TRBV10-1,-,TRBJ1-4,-,TGCGCCAGCAGTGAGGGAGGGGATCTTGAAAAACTGTTTTTT,CASSEGGDLEKLFF
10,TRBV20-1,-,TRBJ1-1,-,TGCAGTGTAAACACAGTTGAAGCTTTCTTT,CSVNTVEAFF
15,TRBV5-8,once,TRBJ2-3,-,TGTGCCAGCAGCTTGGCCGGTCGGGGGTCGGATACGCAGTATTTT,CASSLAGRGSDTQYF
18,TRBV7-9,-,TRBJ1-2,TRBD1,TGTGCCAGCAGCTTCCCCCGCAGGGGGCGTCTCTCTAACTATGGCTACACCTTC,CASSFPRRGRLSNYGYTF
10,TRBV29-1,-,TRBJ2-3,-,TGCAGCCCCTATACGGATACGCAGTATTTT,CSPYTDTQYF
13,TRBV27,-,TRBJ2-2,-,TGTGCCAGCAGTTTAACGGACACCGGGGAGCTGTTTTTT,CASSLTDTGELFF
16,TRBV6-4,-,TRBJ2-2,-,TGTGCCAGCAGTGGGGCCCCCATTCCCAACACCGGGGAGCTGTTTTTT,CASSGAPIPNTGELFF
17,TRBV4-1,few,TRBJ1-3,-,TGCGCCAGCAGCCACGGGAGACCACCTCACGCTGCGAACACCATATATTTT,CASSHGRPPHAANTIYF
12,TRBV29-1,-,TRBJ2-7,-,TGCAGCGTTGGGGAGATCTCCTACGAGCAGTACTTC,CSVGEISYEQYF
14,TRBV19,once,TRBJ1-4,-,TGTGCCAGTACGCAGGGGTGGTCTAATGAAAAACTGTTTTTT,CASTQGWSNEKLFF
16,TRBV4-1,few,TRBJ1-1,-,TGCGCCAGCAGCCAAGGGGGGCTCAGGGGACACACTGAAGCTTTCTTT,CASSQGGLRGHTEAFF
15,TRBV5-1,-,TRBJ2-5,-,TGCGCCAGCAGCTGGGGCCGGAGGGGGCAGGAGACCCAGTACTTC,CASSWGRRGQETQYF
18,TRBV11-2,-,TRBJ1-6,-,TGTGCCAGCAGCTTAACCCCGGGAGCGTCTCAATTCAATTCACCCCTCCACTTT,CASSLTPGASQFNSPLHF
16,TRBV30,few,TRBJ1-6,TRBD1,TGTGCCTGGAGTCCCCATCCGTCAGGGGGCGATTCACCCCTCCACTTT,CAWSPHPSGGDSPLHF
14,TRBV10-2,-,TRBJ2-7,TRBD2,TGCGCCAGCAGTCCGACTAGCGGGAGTGCCGAGCAGTACTTC,CASSPTSGSAEQYF
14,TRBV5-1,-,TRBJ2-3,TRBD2,TGCGCCAGCACGAGCGGGGGATTTACAGATACGCAGTATTTT,CASTSGGFTDTQYF
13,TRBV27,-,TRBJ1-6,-,TGTGCCAGTCGGGCCGGCACTCAGGGATCCCTCCACTTT,CASRAGTQGSLHF
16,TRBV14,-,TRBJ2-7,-,TGTGCCAGCAGCCAAGATCGTCGTGGCAGGGTTTACGAGCAGTACTTC,CASSQDRRGRVYEQYF
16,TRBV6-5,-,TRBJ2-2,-,TGTGCCAGCAGTTACTGGAGGGGGCGGGACACCGGGGAGCTGTTTTTT,CASSYWRGRDTGELFF
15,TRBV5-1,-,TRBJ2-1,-,TGCGCCAGCTCCGGAACAGGTTATCTTGACAATGAGCAGTTCTTC,CASSGTGYLDNEQFF
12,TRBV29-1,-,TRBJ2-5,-,TGCAGCGTTGGGGGGCAGCAAGAGACCCAGTACTTC,CSVGGQQETQYF
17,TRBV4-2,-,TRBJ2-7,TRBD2,TGTGCCAGCAGCCAAGCCGGACTAGCGGGTAACTCCTACGAGCAGTACTTC,CASSQAGLAGNSYEQYF
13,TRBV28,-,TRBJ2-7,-,TGTGCCAGCAGACCAGGGGTTGGGAACGAGCAGTACTTC,CASRPGVGNEQYF
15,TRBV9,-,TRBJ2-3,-,TGTGCCAGCAGCGTGTACTCGGGGAGGACAGATACGCAGTATTTT,CASSVYSGRTDTQYF
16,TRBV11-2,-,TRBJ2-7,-,TGTGCCAGCAGCTTAGATCGAGCGGAACCCTCCTACGAGCAGTACTTC,CASSLDRAEPSYEQYF
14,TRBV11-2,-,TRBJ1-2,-,TGTGCCAGCAGCTTAGTGGCGCAGGGGCCAGGCTACACCTTC,CASSLVAQGPGYTF
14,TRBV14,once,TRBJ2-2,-,TGTGCCAGCATGGACAGGGAGGGCACCGGGGAGCTGTTTTTT,CASMDREGTGELFF
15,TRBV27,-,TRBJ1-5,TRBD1,TGTGCCAGCAGTTTATCTAACAGGGGACGTCAGCCCCAGCATTTT,CASSLSNRGRQPQHF
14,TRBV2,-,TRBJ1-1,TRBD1,TGTGCCAGCAGGATTTCGGTACAGGGGACTGAAGCTTTCTTT,CASRISVQGTEAFF
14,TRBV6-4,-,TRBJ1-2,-,TGTGCCAGCAGTGACCAGCCGGGGAACTATGGCTACACCTTC,CASSDQPGNYGYTF
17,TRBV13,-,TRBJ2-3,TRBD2,TGTGCCAGCAGCCCGAGAACCGGGACTAACAGCCTAGATACGCAGTATTTT,CASSPRTGTNSLDTQYF
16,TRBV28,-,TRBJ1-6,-,TGTGCCAGCAGGGGTCGGGACTCCGGCTATAATTCACCCCTCCACTTT,CASRGRDSGYNSPLHF
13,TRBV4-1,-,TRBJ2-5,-,TGCGCCAGCAGCCCGTTAAACTCGGAGACCCAGTACTTC,CASSPLNSETQYF
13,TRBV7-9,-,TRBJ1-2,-,TGTGCCAGCAGCTTAGGAGGGGGCTATGGCTACACCTTC,CASSLGGGYGYTF
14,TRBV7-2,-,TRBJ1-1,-,TGTGCCAACTCGGAAACAGGGAGGGGCACTGAAGCTTTCTTT,CANSETGRGTEAFF
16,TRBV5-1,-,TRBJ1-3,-,TGCGCCAGCAGCTCTCAGGGGATGAGCTCTGGAAACACCATATATTTT,CASSSQGMSSGNTIYF
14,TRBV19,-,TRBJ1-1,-,TGTGCCAGTAGTATAACAGGTGTGAACACTGAAGCTTTCTTT,CASSITGVNTEAFF
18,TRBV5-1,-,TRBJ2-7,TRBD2,TGCGCCAGCAGCTTGGGTAGGGCGGGAGGCTCCCTCCCCTACGAGCAGTACTTC,CASSLGRAGGSLPYEQYF
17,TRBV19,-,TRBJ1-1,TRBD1,TGTGCCAGTAGTTGGGGGACAGCCGACTCCATGAACACTGAAGCTTTCTTT,CASSWGTADSMNTEAFF
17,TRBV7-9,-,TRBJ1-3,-,TGTGCCAGCAGCGCGGACGTCGGACCGAGGGCTGGAAACACCATATATTTT,CASSADVGPRAGNTIYF
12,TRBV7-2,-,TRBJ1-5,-,TGTGCCAGCAGCTTAGCGCTGGGCCCCCAGCATTTT,CASSLALGPQHF
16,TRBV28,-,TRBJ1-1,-,TGTGCCAGCAGGACCCTCCAGGGCGGTTTGTACACTGAAGCTTTCTTT,CASRTLQGGLYTEAFF
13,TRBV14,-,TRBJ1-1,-,TGTGCCAGCAGCCAACTCGGGTTCACTGAAGCTTTCTTT,CASSQLGFTEAFF